This T cell receptor beta chain was captured by sequencing in a study of shared clonotypes between healthy human individuals. Study observations and caveats: The authors sampled blood alone, and tissue repertoires likely differ.

The CDR3 spans 16 residues. Germline V lookup: CDR1 LNHNV, CDR2 YYDKDF (reference sequence). The V end was cut by 0 bases, the J end by 1 base, with 12 bases between. Naive CD8 cells, CD45RO-negative and positively selected for CCR7, excluded terminally differentiated effector memory CD45RA+ cells. Points on this clone: Its antigen is still unknown.

Repertoires were generated with immunoSEQ multiplex PCR, while TCRdb's copy carries only in-frame clones and drops some. Of roughly 600,000 clones detected, 95% to 98% appear once; the ten largest clones hold 0.3% to 0.35%. This TCR came from a man aged 25-45 years in good health. This chain connects TRBV15 to TRBJ1-1; D gene ambiguous. The sequenced material came from naive CD8+ T cells sorted from blood. In DNA form, the CDR3 reads TGTGCCACCAGCAGAGACCAACAGCGGGCGAACACTGAAGCTTTCTTT. The encoded protein is CATSRDQQRANTEAFF.